Below are 20 T cell receptor beta chains sequenced from a single sample in a study. Using its own MiXCR run on the RT-PCR reads, TCRdb lists one record per CDR3 protein. The repertoire has about 700,000 distinct CDR3 sequences, 13% to 15% of them found once; the top ten carry roughly 3.6%. Sequenced material: memory CD4+ T cells from blood. All receptors derive from a female donor in good health, serving as a healthy control.

This clonotype showed up just a few times. The V and J genes are TRBV6-2 or TRBV6-3 and TRBJ2-2, with 11 positions matching TRBD1. The CDR3 totals 13 residues. With 9 bases clipped from V and 6 bases from J, the junction kept 3 bases outside the gene matches. Germline CDR1 MNHEY, CDR2 SVGEGT. The CDR3 DNA reads as TGTGCCAGTGGGACAGGGGGGGCCGGGGAGCTGTTTTTT. Amino acids: CASGTGGAGELFF.

CDR3 region: CSAVLAGGREQYF. As DNA, the CDR3 is TGCAGTGCCGTACTAGCGGGAGGGCGTGAGCAGTACTTC. This chain connects TRBV20-1 to TRBJ2-7; 13 bases match TRBD2. Germline-derived CDR1 and CDR2 are DFQATT and SNEGSKA (reference sequence). The CDR3 consists of 13 residues. The V and J ends lost 6 bases and 7 bases, in that order; junction bases with no gene match: 6.

This clonotype was detected a few times. The CDR3 bases are TGTGCCACCGACGACTGGGGAGGGACAGGGGTCTACTTC. This translates into CATDDWGGTGVYF. This sequence joins TRBV28 and TRBJ2-5; the match to TRBD1 covers 10 bases. CDR1 and CDR2 from the germline V gene are MDHEN and SYDVKM. The CDR3 covers 13 residues. J lost 14 bases, V lost 10 bases, and 16 bases had no gene match.

A few counts support this clonotype. This chain connects TRBV20-1 to TRBJ2-1; a weak D match, TRBD2 (7 bases). CDR1 DFQATT and CDR2 SNEGSKA come from the germline V gene (reference sequence). V was shortened by 5 bases and J by 8 bases, with 19 bases between the two germline ends. There are 14 residues in the CDR3. The CDR3 loop reads CSAQRGASNYEQFF. CDR3 bases: TGCAGTGCTCAACGGGGGGCGAGTAACTATGAGCAGTTCTTC.

This clonotype was detected a few times. For the CDR3, the DNA is TGCAGTGCTAGAGGTCCATACAATCAGCCCCAGCATTTT. This gives the protein CSARGPYNQPQHF. The rearrangement joins TRBV20-1 to TRBJ1-5; D is undetermined. CDR3 size: 13 residues. V lost 1 base and J lost 3, with 7 bases in between. Germline loops: CDR1 DFQATT, CDR2 SNEGSKA (reference sequence).

This clonotype was seen repeatedly, ten times or more. The V gene is TRBV10-3, the J gene TRBJ1-1; D is undetermined. Between the trimmed V and J ends, which lost 2 bases and 0 bases, there was a span of 7 bases. Germline assignment: CDR1 ENHRY and CDR2 SYGVKD. The CDR3 loop spans 14 amino acids. The CDR3, as DNA: TGTGCCATCAGTGAGGTCGGTTTGAACACTGAAGCTTTCTTT. Translated, it gives CAISEVGLNTEAFF.

The V call is TRBV7-2, the J call TRBJ2-4; 12 bases align to TRBD2. Germline loops: CDR1 SGHTA, CDR2 FQGNSA. With 4 bases clipped from V and 3 bases from J, the junction kept 10 bases outside the gene matches. The CDR3 covers 18 residues. The CDR3 coding sequence is TGTGCCAGCAGCTCGGGACTAGCGGGCCCTCAGCGCAAAAACATTCAGTACTTC. Its translation: CASSSGLAGPQRKNIQYF.

The rearrangement uses TRBV3-1 and TRBJ2-7; tentatively, D is TRBD2 (5 bases). This CDR3 region has 14 residues. Germline-derived CDR1 and CDR2 are LGHDT and YNNKEL (reference sequence). V lost 0 bases and J 4 bases, leaving 10 bases between the germline ends. For the CDR3, the DNA is TGTGCCAGCAGCCAAGATTGGCGGACTTACGAGCAGTACTTC. It is translated as CASSQDWRTYEQYF.

This chain links TRBV12-3 or TRBV12-4 with TRBJ1-5; D remains unclear. V was shortened by 2 bases and J by 4 bases, with 9 bases between the two germline ends. CDR3 length equals 14 residues. The chain's CDR3 is CASSLSQVNQPQHF. The CDR3 DNA reads as TGTGCCAGCAGTTTAAGCCAAGTTAATCAGCCCCAGCATTTT.

V usage is TRBV18 and J usage is TRBJ1-5, with D unclear. Trimming left V 2 bases short and J 2 bases short, with 10 bases between. The germline gives CDR1 KGHSH, CDR2 LQKENI. This CDR3 is built from 15 residues. Here the CDR3 DNA reads TGTGCCAGCTCACCAGTGGGTATGGGCAATCAGCCCCAGCATTTT. The encoded protein is CASSPVGMGNQPQHF.

This clonotype was seen a handful of times. V is TRBV18 and J is TRBJ2-3; no clear D gene. Trimming cost V 1 base and J 4 bases, with 6 bases left between them. In germline, CDR1 is KGHSH, CDR2 LQKENI. This CDR3 is built from 13 residues. CDR3 in DNA: TGTGCCAGCTCACCACGGCTGTCAGATACGCAGTATTTT. Protein: CASSPRLSDTQYF.

This chain links TRBV7-2 with TRBJ2-7; 10 nucleotides align to TRBD1. Germline assignment: CDR1 SGHTA and CDR2 FQGNSA. V dropped 4 bases and J dropped 5; count of bases not matched to a gene: 8. The CDR3 has 15 residues. CDR3 DNA: TGTGCCAGCAGCTCCCAATGGACAGGGGGTGACGAGCAGTACTTC. Its translation is CASSSQWTGGDEQYF.

This chain connects TRBV6-2 or TRBV6-3 to TRBJ2-7; D gene unclear. Germline V lookup: CDR1 MNHEY, CDR2 SVGEGT. Trimming removed 10 bases at V and 6 bases at J, with 16 bases between. The CDR3 is 12 residues long. Here the CDR3 reads CATGSTYGEQYF. The CDR3, as DNA: TGTGCCACCGGATCTACCTACGGCGAGCAGTACTTC.

Ten or more counts support this clonotype. The chain couples TRBV7-3 to TRBJ2-1, with 15 nucleotides matching TRBD2. The CDR3 covers 16 residues. The germline V gene has CDR1 SGHTA and CDR2 FQGTGA. Losses at the gene ends were 3 bases for V and 9 bases for J; bases not matched to a gene: 6. CDR3 in amino acids: CASSFTPGLAGGEQFF. The CDR3 DNA reads as TGTGCCAGCAGCTTTACTCCGGGACTAGCGGGAGGTGAGCAGTTCTTC. The variable domain in full, with the rest retrieved from reference TRBV7-3 and TRBJ2-1, is GAGVSQTPSNKVTEKGKYVELRCDPISGHTALYWYRQSLGQGPEFLIYFQGTGAADDSGLPNDRFFAVRPEGSVSTLKIQRTERGDSAVYLCASSFTPGLAGGEQFFGPGTRLTVL.

The CDR3 protein is CAWSGAGRGEQYF. CDR3 coding DNA: TGTGCCTGGAGTGGAGCGGGACGTGGCGAGCAGTACTTC. This rearrangement joins TRBV30 to TRBJ2-7; 7 bases line up with TRBD2. The germline gives CDR1 GTSNPN, CDR2 SVGIG (reference sequence). J lost 6 bases, V lost 1 base, and 6 bases had no gene match. This CDR3 spans 13 amino acids.

J is TRBJ2-5 and V is TRBV6-2 or TRBV6-3; D unclear. The germline V and J ends were trimmed by 0 bases and 2 bases, with 7 bases remaining between them. Per germline, CDR1 MNHEY and CDR2 SVGEGT. CDR3 length equals 14 residues. The CDR3 nucleotides are TGTGCCAGCAGTTACTCGGGGTTTCAAGAGACCCAGTACTTC. It encodes CASSYSGFQETQYF.

The rearrangement uses TRBV4-3 and TRBJ2-2; 8 nucleotides match TRBD2. The CDR3 is 15 amino acids. Trimming removed 4 bases from V and 7 bases from J; junction bases left unmatched: 8. Germline V gene lookup returns CDR1 LGHNA and CDR2 YSLEER. CDR3 nucleotides: TGCGCCAGCAGCCGCCGAGCGGGAGAAGGCGGGGAGCTGTTTTTT. Its translation: CASSRRAGEGGELFF.

J is TRBJ1-4 and V is TRBV7-9; 8 positions match TRBD1. CDR3 length: 17 residues. The germline gives CDR1 SEHNR, CDR2 FQNEAQ (reference sequence). The ends lost 6 bases at V and 4 bases at J; junction bases unmatched: 13. In nucleotides, the CDR3 is TGTGCCAGCAGTCAAGGGACAGGAGGAAGTCTTAATGAAAAACTGTTTTTT. Protein: CASSQGTGGSLNEKLFF.

This clonotype was seen more than once but under ten times. J is TRBJ2-3 and V is TRBV5-1; no firm D call. V was shortened by 0 bases and J by 8 bases, with 7 bases between the two germline ends. The CDR3 has 12 amino acids. Germline V gene lookup returns CDR1 SGHRS and CDR2 YFSETQ. Written as DNA, the CDR3 is TGCGCCAGCAGCTTGGTTCGGACTACGCAGTATTTT. This codes for CASSLVRTTQYF.

This rearrangement joins TRBV7-2 to TRBJ2-1, with D possibly TRBD1 on 5 matching bases. Germline CDR1 is SGHTA and CDR2 is FQGNSA. V was pared by 2 bases and J by 9 bases, with 14 bases between. The CDR3 is 14 residues long. CDR3: CASSLRLTGREQFF. The CDR3 coding sequence is TGTGCCAGCAGCTTAAGGTTAACAGGTCGTGAGCAGTTCTTC.